The clone carrying this T cell receptor (beta chain) occurred many times. Its antigen is unidentified. Germline CDR1 and CDR2: LGHNA and YSLEER. CDR3 length equals 14 residues. Trimming removed 0 bases at V and 3 bases at J, with 6 bases between. This record belongs to a study of identical twins. Regarding the study as a whole: Memory repertoires showed no such pattern, whereas abundant cord blood beta clonotypes carried fewer insertions. Among out-of-frame alpha sequences shared by twins, low generation probability occurred in excess. Cross-sectional statistics underpinned the conclusions; the same donors were not followed.

TCRdb re-analysed the 5' RACE reads in MiXCR, keeping a single row per CDR3 protein. The sample records hundreds of thousands of distinct CDR3 sequences, around 6% being singletons. Sequencing used naive T cells sorted from blood. The clonotype comes from a man aged 18 to 35 in good health. This chain joins TRBV4-3 and TRBJ2-1; D unresolved. The CDR3: CASSQDAIYNEQFF. The CDR3 DNA reads TGCGCCAGCAGCCAAGACGCAATCTACAATGAGCAGTTCTTC.